This T cell receptor (beta chain) emerged from a study of blood T cell repertoires in COVID-19. Germline V gene sequence: CDR1 SGHVS, CDR2 FQNEAQ. The CDR3 is made up of 17 amino acids. V was clipped by 1 base and J by 7 bases; unmatched bases: 9. Sequencing used immunoSEQ multiplex PCR; TCRdb keeps in-frame clones, though not all of them. The table shows about 250,000 clones, with around 82% occurring only once. Sequences were obtained from peripheral blood. This chain connects TRBV7-8 to TRBJ2-1; TRBD2 matches at 11 bases. This clonotype was obtained from a woman aged 80 or older with active or convalescent COVID-19. CDR3 DNA sequence: TGTGCCAGCAGCTTAGTCTCTAGCGGGGGGTTACGAAATGAGCAGTTCTTC. Encoded protein: CASSLVSSGGLRNEQFF.